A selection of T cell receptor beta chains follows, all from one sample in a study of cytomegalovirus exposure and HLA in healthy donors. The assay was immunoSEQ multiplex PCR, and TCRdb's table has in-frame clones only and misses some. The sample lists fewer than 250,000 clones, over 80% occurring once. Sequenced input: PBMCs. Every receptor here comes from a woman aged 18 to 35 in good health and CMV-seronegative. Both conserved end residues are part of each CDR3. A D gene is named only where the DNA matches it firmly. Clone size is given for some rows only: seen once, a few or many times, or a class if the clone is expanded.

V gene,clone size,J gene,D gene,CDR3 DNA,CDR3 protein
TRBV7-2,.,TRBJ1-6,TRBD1,TGTGCCAGCAGCTTAGTGGGACAGGGGATTTCACCCCTCCACTTT,CASSLVGQGISPLHF
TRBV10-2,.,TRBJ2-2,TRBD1,TGCGCCAGCAGTCCCGGGACAGTGAACACCGGGGAGCTGTTTTTT,CASSPGTVNTGELFF
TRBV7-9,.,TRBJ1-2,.,TGTGCCAGCAGACCAGACAGGAACTATGGCTACACCTTC,CASRPDRNYGYTF
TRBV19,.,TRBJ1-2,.,TGTGCCAGTAGTGAGGGCTATGGCTACACCTTC,CASSEGYGYTF
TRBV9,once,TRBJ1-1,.,TGTGCCAGCAGCGTAGAAGGTCAGAGCAACACTGAAGCTTTCTTT,CASSVEGQSNTEAFF
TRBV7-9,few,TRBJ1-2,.,TGTGCCAGCAGCTTAGCCCCTGACTATGGCTACACCTTC,CASSLAPDYGYTF
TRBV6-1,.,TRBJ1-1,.,TGTGCCAGCAGTGTACTTCCGGGGAACACTGAAGCTTTCTTT,CASSVLPGNTEAFF
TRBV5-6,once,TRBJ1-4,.,TGTGCCAGCACATCGGGGATCGGATCCGAAAAACTGTTTTTT,CASTSGIGSEKLFF
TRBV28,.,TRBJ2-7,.,TGTGCCAGCATCAATCCCCGGCAGGGTATCTACGAGCAGTACTTC,CASINPRQGIYEQYF
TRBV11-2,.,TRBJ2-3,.,TGTGCCAGCAGCTTGCTGACTAGGCCCACAGATACGCAGTATTTT,CASSLLTRPTDTQYF
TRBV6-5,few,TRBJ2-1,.,TGTGCCAGCAAGACTTCCGGGAATGAGCAGTTCTTC,CASKTSGNEQFF
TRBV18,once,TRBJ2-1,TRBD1,TGTGCCAGCTCGGTCAGACAGGGCACTCTCTACAATGAGCAGTTCTTC,CASSVRQGTLYNEQFF
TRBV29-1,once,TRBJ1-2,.,TGCAGCGTTCCCGGGGGAGCCTATGGCTACACCTTC,CSVPGGAYGYTF
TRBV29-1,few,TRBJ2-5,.,TGCAGCGTCCCAACAACGGCCCTTGAGACCCAGTACTTC,CSVPTTALETQYF
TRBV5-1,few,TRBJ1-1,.,TGCGCCAGCAGCTTGGTGGAAGAGAACACTGAAGCTTTCTTT,CASSLVEENTEAFF
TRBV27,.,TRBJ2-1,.,TGTGCCAGCAGGGGCCCAGCAGGGCGGACGGGAAATGAGCAGTTCTTC,CASRGPAGRTGNEQFF
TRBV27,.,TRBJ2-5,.,TGTGCCAGCAGTACCCTTCGACAGCAAGAGACCCAGTACTTC,CASSTLRQQETQYF
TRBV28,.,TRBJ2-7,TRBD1,TGTGCCAGCAGAGACAGGGTCGAGCAGTACTTC,CASRDRVEQYF
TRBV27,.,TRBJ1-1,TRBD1,TGTGCCAGCAGTCCCTGGACAGGGAGGAACACTGAAGCTTTCTTT,CASSPWTGRNTEAFF
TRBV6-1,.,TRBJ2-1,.,TGTGCCAGCAGTGGGGCGGGGTACAATGAGCAGTTCTTC,CASSGAGYNEQFF
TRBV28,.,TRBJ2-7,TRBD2,TGTGCCAGCAGTTTAGCAGCGGGAGGGTGGGAGCAGTACTTC,CASSLAAGGWEQYF
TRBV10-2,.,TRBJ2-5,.,TGCGCCAGCAGTGAGACGGGGCGCCAAGAGACCCAGTACTTC,CASSETGRQETQYF
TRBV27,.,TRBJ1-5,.,TGTGCCAGCAGAAACGGGGAGGGCGGCAATCAGCCCCAGCATTTT,CASRNGEGGNQPQHF
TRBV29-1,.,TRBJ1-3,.,TGCAGCGTTGAGGTCGGTCTCTCTGGAAACACCATATATTTT,CSVEVGLSGNTIYF
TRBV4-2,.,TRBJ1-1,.,TGTGCCAGCAGCCATGTTGGTGACCTGAACACTGAAGCTTTCTTT,CASSHVGDLNTEAFF
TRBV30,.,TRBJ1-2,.,TGTGCCTGGAGTCCCGGACCCGCTTTATCCAGCTACACCTTC,CAWSPGPALSSYTF
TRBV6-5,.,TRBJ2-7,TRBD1,TGTGCCAGCAGGGAAGGGGGCCGTTCCTACGAGCAGTACTTC,CASREGGRSYEQYF
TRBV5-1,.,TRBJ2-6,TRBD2,TGCGCCAGCAGCTTGGGGGGAGGGATGAGCTCTGGGGCCAACGTCCTGACTTTC,CASSLGGGMSSGANVLTF
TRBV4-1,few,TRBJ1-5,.,TGCGCCAGCAGCCAAGAAGGGGGATCAGATCAGCCCCAGCATTTT,CASSQEGGSDQPQHF
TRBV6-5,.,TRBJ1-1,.,TGTGCCAGCAGTCGGGGGCTGGACACTGAAGCTTTCTTT,CASSRGLDTEAFF
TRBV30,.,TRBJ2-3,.,TGTGCCTGGAAGAACGGGCAGGGCACAGATACGCAGTATTTT,CAWKNGQGTDTQYF
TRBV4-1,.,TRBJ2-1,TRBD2,TGCGCCAGCAGCCAAGATCGGACTAGCGGGAGCTACAATGAGCAGTTCTTC,CASSQDRTSGSYNEQFF
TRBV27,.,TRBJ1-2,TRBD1,TGTGCCAGCAGTCGTCTACTTTCATATAGGACAGGGGATGATGGCTACACCTTC,CASSRLLSYRTGDDGYTF
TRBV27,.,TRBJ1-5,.,TGTGCCAGCAGCCCGGACCCCGGGGGGAGCAATCAGCCCCAGCATTTT,CASSPDPGGSNQPQHF
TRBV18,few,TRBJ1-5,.,TGTGCCAGCTCACCACGGAAAAATCAGCCCCAGCATTTT,CASSPRKNQPQHF
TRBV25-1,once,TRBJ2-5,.,TGTGCCAGCAGTGAATATGGTAAAGAGACCCAGTACTTC,CASSEYGKETQYF
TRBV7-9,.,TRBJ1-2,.,TGTGCCAGCAGCTTAGTGGCGGTACGCTATGGCTACACCTTC,CASSLVAVRYGYTF
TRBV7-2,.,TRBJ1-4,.,TGTGCCAGCAGCTTAGGACAGGCTAATGAAAAACTGTTTTTT,CASSLGQANEKLFF
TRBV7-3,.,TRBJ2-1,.,TGTGCCAGCAGCTTAGGCGGGGTCTCCTACAATGAGCAGTTCTTC,CASSLGGVSYNEQFF
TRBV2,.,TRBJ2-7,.,TGTGCCAGCGTGGGGGCAGGGAGATACGAGCAGTACTTC,CASVGAGRYEQYF
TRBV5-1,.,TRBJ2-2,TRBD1,TGCGCCAGCAGCTTTTTACCGGGACAGGGGACGGACACCGGGGAGCTGTTTTTT,CASSFLPGQGTDTGELFF
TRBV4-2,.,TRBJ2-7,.,TGTGCCAGCAGCCAAGTGCAAGGCAGGCCCACCTACGAGCAGTACTTC,CASSQVQGRPTYEQYF
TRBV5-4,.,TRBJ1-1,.,TGTGCCAGCAGCTCTAAGACAGAGCCGAACACTGAAGCTTTCTTT,CASSSKTEPNTEAFF
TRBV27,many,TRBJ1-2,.,TGTGCCAGCAGTCCCCTGCCCGCGGGAGCCGGGCATGGCTACACCTTC,CASSPLPAGAGHGYTF
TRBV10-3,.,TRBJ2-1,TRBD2,TGTGCCGCCCGGACTAGCGGGGGGGCAAATGAGCAGTTCTTC,CAARTSGGANEQFF
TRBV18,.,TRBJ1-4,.,TGTGCCAGCTCACCTTCGGACGGTAATGAAAAACTGTTTTTT,CASSPSDGNEKLFF
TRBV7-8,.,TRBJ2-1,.,TGTGCCAGCAGCTTAGCCCAGGGGGGGGGCGGAGTATATGAGCAGTTCTTC,CASSLAQGGGGVYEQFF
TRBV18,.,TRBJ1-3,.,TGTGCCAGCTCACCACTCCAGGCGAGGGATTATGGAAACACCATATATTTT,CASSPLQARDYGNTIYF
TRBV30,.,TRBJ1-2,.,TGTGCCTGGAACCAGGGGAATAAGGGCTACACCTTC,CAWNQGNKGYTF
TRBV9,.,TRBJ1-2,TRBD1,TGTGCCAGCAGCGTAGACAGGGGCTTATTTCATGGCTACACCTTC,CASSVDRGLFHGYTF
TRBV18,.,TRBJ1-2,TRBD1,TGTGCCAGCTCACCAGGCTTGGGACAGGGAAACTATGGCTACACCTTC,CASSPGLGQGNYGYTF
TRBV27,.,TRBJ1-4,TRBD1,TGTGCCAGCAGTTCACGGGCGGGGACAGGCGAAAAACTGTTTTTT,CASSSRAGTGEKLFF
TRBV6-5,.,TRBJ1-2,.,TGTGCCAGCAGTTACTCCCCACTGACACGGTATGGCTACACCTTC,CASSYSPLTRYGYTF
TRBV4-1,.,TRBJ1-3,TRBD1,TGCGCCAGCAGCCAAGAGGGACAGGACGGAAACACCATATATTTT,CASSQEGQDGNTIYF
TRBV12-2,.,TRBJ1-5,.,TGTGCAAGTCGCTTAGCGCCCTCATGGGGCTATCAGCCCCAGCATTTT,CASRLAPSWGYQPQHF
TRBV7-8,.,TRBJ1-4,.,TGTGCCAGCAGCTCCTCCGTGGGTTTAAAGGAAAAACTGTTTTTT,CASSSSVGLKEKLFF
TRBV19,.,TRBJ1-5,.,TGTGCCAGTAGCAAGGACCGCAATCAGCCCCAGCATTTT,CASSKDRNQPQHF